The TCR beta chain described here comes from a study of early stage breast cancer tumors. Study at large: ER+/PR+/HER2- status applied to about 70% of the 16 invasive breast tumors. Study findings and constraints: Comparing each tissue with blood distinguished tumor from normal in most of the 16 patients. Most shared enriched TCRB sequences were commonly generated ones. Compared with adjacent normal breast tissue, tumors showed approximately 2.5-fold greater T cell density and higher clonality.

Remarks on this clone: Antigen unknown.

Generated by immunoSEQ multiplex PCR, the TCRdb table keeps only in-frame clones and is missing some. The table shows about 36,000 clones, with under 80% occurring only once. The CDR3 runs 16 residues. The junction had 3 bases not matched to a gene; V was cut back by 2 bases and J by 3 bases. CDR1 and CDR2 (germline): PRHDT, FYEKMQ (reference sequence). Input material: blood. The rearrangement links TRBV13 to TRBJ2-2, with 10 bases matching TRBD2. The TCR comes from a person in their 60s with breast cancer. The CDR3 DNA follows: TGTGCCAGCAGCTTAAGACTAGCGGGCTACACCGGGGAGCTGTTTTTT. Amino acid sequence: CASSLRLAGYTGELFF.